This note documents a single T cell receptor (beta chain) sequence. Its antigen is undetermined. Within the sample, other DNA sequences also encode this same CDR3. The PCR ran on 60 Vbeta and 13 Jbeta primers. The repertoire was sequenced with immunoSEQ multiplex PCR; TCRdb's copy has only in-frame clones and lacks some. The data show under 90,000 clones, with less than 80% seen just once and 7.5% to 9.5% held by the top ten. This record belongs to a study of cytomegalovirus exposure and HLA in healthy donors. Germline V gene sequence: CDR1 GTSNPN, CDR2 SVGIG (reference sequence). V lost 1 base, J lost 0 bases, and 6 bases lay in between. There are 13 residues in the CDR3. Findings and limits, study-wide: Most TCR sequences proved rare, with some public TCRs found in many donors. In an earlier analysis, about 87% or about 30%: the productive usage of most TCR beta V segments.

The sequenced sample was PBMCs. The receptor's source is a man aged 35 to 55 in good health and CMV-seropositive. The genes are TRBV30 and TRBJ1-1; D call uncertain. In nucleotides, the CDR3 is TGTGCCTGGAGTGGGACTGTGAACACTGAAGCTTTCTTT. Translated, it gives CAWSGTVNTEAFF. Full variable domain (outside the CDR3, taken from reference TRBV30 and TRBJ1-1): SQTIHQWPATLVQPVGSPLSLECTVEGTSNPNLYWYRQAAGRGLQLLFYSVGIGQISSEVPQNLSASRPQDRQFILSSKKLLLSDSGFYLCAWSGTVNTEAFFGQGTRLTVV.